This T cell receptor beta chain emerged from a study of blood T cell repertoires in COVID-19. Turning to the study itself: COVID-19 samples collected from the United States, Italy and Spain covered acute and convalescent phases. From T cells, B-cell-depleted T cells, or PBMCs came the material, which was cDNA or gDNA.

In the authors' methods: Reference gene primer amplification in the assay estimated nucleated cell counts. Sequencing was performed with immunoSEQ multiplex PCR; in TCRdb, only in-frame clones are kept and a portion is missing. That table is the source of V, J and clone size, and D and trimming were worked out from the DNA. The table includes 110,000 or so clones, approximately 90% detected once. Germline CDR1 is SGHAT and CDR2 is FQNNGV. V gave up 0 bases and J gave up 6 bases, with 5 bases separating them. The CDR3 consists of 12 residues. The sequenced sample was peripheral blood. The TCR was taken from a woman aged 50 to 60 with acute or convalescent COVID-19. J is TRBJ1-2 and V is TRBV11-2; no definite D call. CDR3 residues: CASSLDPDGYTF. CDR3 DNA: TGTGCCAGCAGCTTAGACCCCGATGGCTACACCTTC.